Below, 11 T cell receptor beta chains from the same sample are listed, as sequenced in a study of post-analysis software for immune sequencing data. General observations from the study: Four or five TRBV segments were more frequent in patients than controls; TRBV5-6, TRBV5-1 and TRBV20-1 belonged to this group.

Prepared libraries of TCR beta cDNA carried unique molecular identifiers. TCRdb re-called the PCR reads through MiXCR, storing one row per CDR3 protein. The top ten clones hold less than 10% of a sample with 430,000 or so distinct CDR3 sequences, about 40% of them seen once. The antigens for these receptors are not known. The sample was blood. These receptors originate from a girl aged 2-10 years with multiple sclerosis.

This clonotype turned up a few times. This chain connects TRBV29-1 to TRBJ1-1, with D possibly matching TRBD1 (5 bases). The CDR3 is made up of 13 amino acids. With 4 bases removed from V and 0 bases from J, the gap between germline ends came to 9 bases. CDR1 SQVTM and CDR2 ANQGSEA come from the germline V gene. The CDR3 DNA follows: TGCAGCGTTGGCGACAGCTTGAACACTGAAGCTTTCTTT. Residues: CSVGDSLNTEAFF.

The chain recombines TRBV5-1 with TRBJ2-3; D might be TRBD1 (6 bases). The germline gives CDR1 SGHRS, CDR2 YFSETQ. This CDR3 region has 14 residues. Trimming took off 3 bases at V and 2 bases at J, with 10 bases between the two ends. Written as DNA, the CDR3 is TGCGCCAGCAGCTCCGGGACAAACACAGATACGCAGTATTTT. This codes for CASSSGTNTDTQYF. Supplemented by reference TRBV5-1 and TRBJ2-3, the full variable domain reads KAGVTQTPRYLIKTRGQQVTLSCSPISGHRSVSWYQQTPGQGLQFLFEYFSETQRNKGNFPGRFSGRQFSNSRSEMNVSTLELGDSALYLCASSSGTNTDTQYFGPGTRLTVL.

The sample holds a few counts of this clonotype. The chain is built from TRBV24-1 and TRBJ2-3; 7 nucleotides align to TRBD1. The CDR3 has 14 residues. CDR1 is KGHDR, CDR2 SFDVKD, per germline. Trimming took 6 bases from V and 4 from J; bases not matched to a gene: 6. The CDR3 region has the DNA TGTGCCACCAGTTCCGGACAGGCTTCAGATACGCAGTATTTT. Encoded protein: CATSSGQASDTQYF.

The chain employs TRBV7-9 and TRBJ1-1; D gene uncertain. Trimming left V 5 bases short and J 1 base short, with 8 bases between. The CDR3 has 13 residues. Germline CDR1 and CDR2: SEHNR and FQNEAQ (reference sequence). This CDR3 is CASSAPPNTEAFF. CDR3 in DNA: TGTGCCAGCAGCGCCCCTCCGAACACTGAAGCTTTCTTT.

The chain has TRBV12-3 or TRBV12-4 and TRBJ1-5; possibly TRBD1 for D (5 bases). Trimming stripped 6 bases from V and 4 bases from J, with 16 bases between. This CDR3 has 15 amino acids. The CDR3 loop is CASRSGTQRNQPQHF. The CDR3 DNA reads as TGTGCCAGCAGGTCCGGGACCCAAAGGAATCAGCCCCAGCATTTT.

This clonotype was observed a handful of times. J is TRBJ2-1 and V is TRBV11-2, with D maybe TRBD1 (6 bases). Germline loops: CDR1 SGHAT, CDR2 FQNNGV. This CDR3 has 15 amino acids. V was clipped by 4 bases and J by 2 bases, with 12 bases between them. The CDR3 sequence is CASSSGRGPYNEQFF. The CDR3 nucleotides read TGTGCCAGCAGCTCGGGCAGGGGACCCTACAATGAGCAGTTCTTC. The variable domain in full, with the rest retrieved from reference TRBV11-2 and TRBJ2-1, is EAGVAQSPRYKIIEKRQSVAFWCNPISGHATLYWYQQILGQGPKLLIQFQNNGVVDDSQLPKDRFSAERLKGVDSTLKIQPAKLEDSAVYLCASSSGRGPYNEQFFGPGTRLTVL.

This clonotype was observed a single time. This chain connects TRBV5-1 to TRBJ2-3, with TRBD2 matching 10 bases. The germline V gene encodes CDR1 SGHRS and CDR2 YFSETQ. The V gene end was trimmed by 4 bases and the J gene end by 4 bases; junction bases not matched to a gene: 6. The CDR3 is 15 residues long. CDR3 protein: CASSRSGGEADTQYF. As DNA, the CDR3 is TGCGCCAGCAGCCGAAGCGGGGGGGAGGCAGATACGCAGTATTTT.

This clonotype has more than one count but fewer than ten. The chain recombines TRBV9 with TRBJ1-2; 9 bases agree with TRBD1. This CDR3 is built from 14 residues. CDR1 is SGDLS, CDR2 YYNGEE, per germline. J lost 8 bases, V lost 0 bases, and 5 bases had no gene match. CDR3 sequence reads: CASSVAGTGKGYTF. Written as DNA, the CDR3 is TGTGCCAGCAGCGTAGCTGGGACAGGGAAGGGCTACACCTTC.

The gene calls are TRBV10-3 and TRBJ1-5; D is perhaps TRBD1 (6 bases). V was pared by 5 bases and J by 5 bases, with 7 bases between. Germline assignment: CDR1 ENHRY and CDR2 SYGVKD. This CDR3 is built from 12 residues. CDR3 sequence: CAISSGDQPQHF. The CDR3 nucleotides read TGTGCCATCAGTTCAGGGGATCAGCCCCAGCATTTT.

The CDR3 spells CSVVGRSTDTQYF. CDR3 in DNA: TGCAGCGTCGTCGGACGGAGCACAGATACGCAGTATTTT. The chain is built from TRBV29-1 and TRBJ2-3; no clear D gene. The V end was cut by 6 bases, the J end by 0 bases, with 10 bases between. Germline values: CDR1 SQVTM, CDR2 ANQGSEA. The CDR3 has 13 amino acids.

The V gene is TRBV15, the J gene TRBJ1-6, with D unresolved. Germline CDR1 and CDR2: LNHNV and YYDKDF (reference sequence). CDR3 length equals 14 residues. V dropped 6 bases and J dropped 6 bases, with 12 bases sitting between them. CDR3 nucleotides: TGTGCCACCAGTCCCCGGACGGGTAATTCACCCCTCCACTTT. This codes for CATSPRTGNSPLHF.